The sequence of this TCR beta chain was determined in a study of graft-versus-host responses after intestinal transplantation. Looking at the study overall: Every one of the recipients received anti-thymocyte globulin induction and afterwards took tacrolimus and steroids for around three years.

A remark on this clone: The antigen is unknown.

The table came from immunoSEQ multiplex PCR; TCRdb's copy has only in-frame clones and leaves some out. The top ten clones hold under 1.5% of a sample with about 99,000 clones, 93% of them seen once. Trimming took 6 bases from V and 4 from J; bases not matched to a gene: 4. The CDR3 has 14 amino acids. The V gene's germline CDR1 is MNHEY and CDR2 SVGAGI. V usage is TRBV6-5 and J usage is TRBJ2-1; TRBD2 aligns across 9 bases. The receptor was isolated from a human donor who received an intestinal transplant. The source material was unstimulated CD8+ T cells sorted from spleen or lymph node cells, sampled before intestinal transplant. The CDR3 nucleotides are TGTGCCAGCAGGGGAGCGGGGGGTTACAATGAGCAGTTCTTC. Amino acid sequence: CASRGAGGYNEQFF.